This passage covers 6 T cell receptor beta chains from one sample sequenced in a study of patients and donors after allogeneic stem cell transplantation. TCRdb fed the RT-PCR reads into MiXCR, producing one record per CDR3 protein. The sample shows about 200,000 distinct CDR3 sequences, more than 35% of them seen only once. The source material was blood, either unsorted or a sorted T cell fraction (not recorded which). The receptors were sampled from a human donor who was either an allogeneic HSCT recipient or a stem cell or donor lymphocyte infusion donor (not recorded which). It is not recorded whose cells these are; they may come from a transplant donor.

This clonotype was counted ten times or more. The chain carries TRBV12-3 or TRBV12-4 and TRBJ1-1, with D perhaps TRBD1 (6 bases). This CDR3 spans 13 amino acids. Trimming shortened V by 4 bases and J by 1 base, and 7 bases separated the two germline ends. As DNA, the CDR3 is TGTGCCAGCAGTTGGACAGCGAACACTGAAGCTTTCTTT. The encoded protein is CASSWTANTEAFF.

This clonotype appeared a few times. This chain connects TRBV30 to TRBJ1-1, with a weak D call TRBD1 (5 bases). V was shortened by 3 bases and J by 5 bases, with 16 bases between the two germline ends. This CDR3 spans 14 amino acids. CDR1 GTSNPN and CDR2 SVGIG come from the germline V gene (reference sequence). The DNA of the CDR3 is TGTGCCTGGAGCCTGGGGGTAAGAGGGACTGAAGCTTTCTTT. This encodes CAWSLGVRGTEAFF.

J is TRBJ2-7 and V is TRBV9, with a weak D call TRBD2 (6 bases). Germline V gives CDR1 SGDLS, CDR2 YYNGEE. CDR3 length: 17 residues. The germline V and J ends were trimmed by 4 bases and 3 bases, with 23 bases remaining between them. CDR3 in amino acids: CASSPAGSRRDVYEQYF. Here the CDR3 DNA reads TGTGCCAGCAGCCCAGCGGGTTCGCGTAGGGATGTCTACGAGCAGTACTTC.

This clonotype occurred a few times. This sequence joins TRBV28 and TRBJ1-5, with D unclear. Trimming took 7 bases from V and 5 from J, leaving 15 bases between them. From germline, CDR1 is MDHEN and CDR2 SYDVKM. The CDR3 length is 14 residues. CDR3 sequence reads: CASTIPLGYQPQHF. DNA of the CDR3: TGTGCCAGCACCATTCCTTTGGGATATCAGCCCCAGCATTTT.

The CDR3, as DNA: TGCGCCAGCAGCCAAGAGGACTCAGGCGAGCAGTACTTC. It specifies CASSQEDSGEQYF. V is TRBV4-3 and J is TRBJ2-7; D possibly corresponds to TRBD2 (5 bases). Germline CDR1 and CDR2: LGHNA and YSLEER. The length of the CDR3 is 13 residues. V gave up 0 bases and J gave up 6 bases, with 9 bases separating them.

This chain links TRBV28 with TRBJ2-3, with 10 bases identical to TRBD2. V shed 2 bases, J shed 0 bases, and the junction held 8 bases outside the gene matches. Germline CDR1 is MDHEN and CDR2 is SYDVKM. The CDR3 sequence is 18 residues long. CDR3 region: CASSLAAGGPVSTDTQYF. For the CDR3, the DNA is TGTGCCAGCAGTTTAGCAGCGGGAGGGCCAGTTAGCACAGATACGCAGTATTTT.